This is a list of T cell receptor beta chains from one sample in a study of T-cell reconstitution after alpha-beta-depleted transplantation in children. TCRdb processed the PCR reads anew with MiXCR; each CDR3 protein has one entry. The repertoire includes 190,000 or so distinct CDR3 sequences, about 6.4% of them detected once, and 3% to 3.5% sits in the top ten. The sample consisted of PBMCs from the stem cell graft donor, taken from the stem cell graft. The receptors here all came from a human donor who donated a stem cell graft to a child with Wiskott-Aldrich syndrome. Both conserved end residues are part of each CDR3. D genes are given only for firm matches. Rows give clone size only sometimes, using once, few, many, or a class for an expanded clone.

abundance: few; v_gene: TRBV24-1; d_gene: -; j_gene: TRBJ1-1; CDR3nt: TGTGCCGGGGGGGGGGCTGAAGCTTTCTTT; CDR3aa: CAGGGAEAFF
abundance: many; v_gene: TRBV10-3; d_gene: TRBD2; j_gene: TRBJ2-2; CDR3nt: TGTGCCATCACAGCGGGGGCGAACACCGGGGAGCTGTTTTTT; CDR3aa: CAITAGANTGELFF
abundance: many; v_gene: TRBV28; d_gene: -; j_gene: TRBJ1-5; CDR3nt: TGTGCCAGCAGAGCATTGGGGGGAGGAGGGCAGCCCCAGCATTTT; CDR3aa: CASRALGGGGQPQHF
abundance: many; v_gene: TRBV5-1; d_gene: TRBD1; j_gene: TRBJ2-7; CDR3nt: TGCGCCAGCAGTTTTGACAGGGCCTACGAGCAGTACTTC; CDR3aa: CASSFDRAYEQYF
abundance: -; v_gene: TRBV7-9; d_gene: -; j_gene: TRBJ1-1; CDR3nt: TGTGCCAGCAGCTCACCTCTACAGGGAACCACTGAAGCTTTCTTT; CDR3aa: CASSSPLQGTTEAFF
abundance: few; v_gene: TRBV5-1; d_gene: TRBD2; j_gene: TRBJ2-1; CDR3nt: TGCGCCAGCAGCTTGCTCACTGGCGGGGGGAACAATGAGCAGTTCTTC; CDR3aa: CASSLLTGGGNNEQFF
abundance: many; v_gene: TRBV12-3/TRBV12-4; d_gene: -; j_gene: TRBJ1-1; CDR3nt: TGTGCCAGCAGTACTCAGATGGGGGGAGCTTTCTTT; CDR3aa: CASSTQMGGAFF
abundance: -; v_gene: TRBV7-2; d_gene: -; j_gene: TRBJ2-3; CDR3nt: TGTGCCAGCAGCAAGCTGGGGGGGGCAGGCACAGATACGCAGTATTTT; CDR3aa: CASSKLGGAGTDTQYF
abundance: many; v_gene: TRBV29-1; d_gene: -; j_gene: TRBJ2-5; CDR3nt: TGCAGCGTTGACAGGGTGGGAGAGACCCAGTACTTC; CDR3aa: CSVDRVGETQYF
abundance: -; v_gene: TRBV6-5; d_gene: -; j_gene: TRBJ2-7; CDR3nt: TGTGCCAGCACTGGGGCCTTCAACGAGCAGTACTTC; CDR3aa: CASTGAFNEQYF
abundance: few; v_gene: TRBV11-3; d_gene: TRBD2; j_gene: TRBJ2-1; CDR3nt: TGTGCCAGCAGCTTAGGGCTAGCGGGAGGGCTCGCCTTC; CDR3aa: CASSLGLAGGLAF
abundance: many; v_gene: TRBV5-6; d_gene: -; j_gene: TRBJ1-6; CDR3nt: TGTGCCAGCAGCTTCAGGGAAGGCAATTCACCCCTCCACTTT; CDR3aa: CASSFREGNSPLHF
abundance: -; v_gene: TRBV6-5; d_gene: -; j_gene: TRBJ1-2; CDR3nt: TGTGCCAGCAGTTACGGGGGGGAGGGCGGCTACACCTTC; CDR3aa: CASSYGGEGGYTF
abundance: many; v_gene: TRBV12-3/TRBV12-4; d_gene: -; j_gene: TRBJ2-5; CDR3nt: TGTGCCAGCAGCCTAGTAAACCACGGAGCTCAAGAGACCCAGTACTTC; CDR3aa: CASSLVNHGAQETQYF
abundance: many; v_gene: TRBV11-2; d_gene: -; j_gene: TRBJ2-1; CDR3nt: TGTGCCAGCAGCTTAGCCCCTACAGGGAATGAGCAGTTCTTC; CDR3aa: CASSLAPTGNEQFF
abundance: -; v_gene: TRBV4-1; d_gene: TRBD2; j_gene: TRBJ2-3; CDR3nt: TGCGCCAGCAGCCAAGATACTAGCGGGGGTAGGGCAGATACGCAGTATTTT; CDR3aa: CASSQDTSGGRADTQYF
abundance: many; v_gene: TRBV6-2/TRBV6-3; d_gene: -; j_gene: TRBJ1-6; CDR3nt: TGTGCCAGCAGCCCCGGGAGCTCCTATAATTCACCCCTCCACTTT; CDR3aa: CASSPGSSYNSPLHF
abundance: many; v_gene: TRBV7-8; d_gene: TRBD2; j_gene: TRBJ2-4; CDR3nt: TGTGCCAGCACCCTGGGGGGGAGACTAGCCAAAAACATTCAGTACTTC; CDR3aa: CASTLGGRLAKNIQYF
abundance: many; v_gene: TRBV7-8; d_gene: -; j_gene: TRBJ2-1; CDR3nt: TGTGCCAGCAGCCCTCTGAGCTCCTACAATGAGCAGTTCTTC; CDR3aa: CASSPLSSYNEQFF
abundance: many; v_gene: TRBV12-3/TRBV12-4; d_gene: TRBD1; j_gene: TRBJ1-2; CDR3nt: TGTGCCAGCAGCCCCTGGGGACAGCTACCCATCGGCAGGGGCTACACCTTC; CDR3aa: CASSPWGQLPIGRGYTF
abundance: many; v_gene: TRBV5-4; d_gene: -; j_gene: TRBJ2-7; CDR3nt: TGTGCCAGCAGCTCGGACAGATTTTCCTACGAGCAGTACTTC; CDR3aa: CASSSDRFSYEQYF
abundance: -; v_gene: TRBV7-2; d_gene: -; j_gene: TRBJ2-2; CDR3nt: TGTGCCAGCAGCCCCCAAGGGAGGCTGAACACCGGGGAGCTGTTTTTT; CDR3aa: CASSPQGRLNTGELFF
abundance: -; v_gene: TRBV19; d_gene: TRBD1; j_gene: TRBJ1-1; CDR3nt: TGTGCCAGTAGTATTAACGGGTGGACAGGGGGCAGCGCCTCCCACACTGTTGAAGCTTTCTTT; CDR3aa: CASSINGWTGGSASHTVEAFF
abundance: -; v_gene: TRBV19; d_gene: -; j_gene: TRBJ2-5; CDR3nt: TGTGCCAGTAGTCGGTCCGCCCCCGGCCAACAGCAAGAGACCCAGTACTTC; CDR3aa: CASSRSAPGQQQETQYF
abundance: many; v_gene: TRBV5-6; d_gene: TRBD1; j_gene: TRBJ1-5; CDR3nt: TGTGCCAGCAGCTCCGGGACAGGGTGGGATAGCAATCAGCCCCAGCATTTT; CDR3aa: CASSSGTGWDSNQPQHF
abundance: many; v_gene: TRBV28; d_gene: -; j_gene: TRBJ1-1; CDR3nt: TGTGCCAGCAGTTTATACCCGCGGAGGGCGAACACTGAAGCTTTCTTT; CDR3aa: CASSLYPRRANTEAFF
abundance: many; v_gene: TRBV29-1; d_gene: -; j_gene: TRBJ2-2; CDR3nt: TGCAGCGTTGACGCAGGGTACACCGGGGAGCTGTTTTTT; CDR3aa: CSVDAGYTGELFF
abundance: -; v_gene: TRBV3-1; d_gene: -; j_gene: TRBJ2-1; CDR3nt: TGTGCCAGCAGCCACGGGCTACAATACAATGAGCAGTTCTTC; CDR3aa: CASSHGLQYNEQFF
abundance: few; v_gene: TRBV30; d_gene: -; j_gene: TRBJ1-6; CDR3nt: TGTGCCTGGAGAAAGGACAGCATTAATTCACCCCTCCACTTT; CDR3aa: CAWRKDSINSPLHF
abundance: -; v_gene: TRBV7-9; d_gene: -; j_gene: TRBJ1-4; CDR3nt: TGTGCCAGCAGCGCCACCCCAGGGACTAATGAAAAACTGTTTTTT; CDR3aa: CASSATPGTNEKLFF
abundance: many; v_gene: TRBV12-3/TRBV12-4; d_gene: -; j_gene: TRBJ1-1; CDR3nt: TGTGCCAGCAGTTTGAAGGGGAACGGTGAAGCTTTCTTT; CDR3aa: CASSLKGNGEAFF
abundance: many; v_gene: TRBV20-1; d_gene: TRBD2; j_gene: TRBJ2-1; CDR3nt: TGCAGTGCTAGGCCTAGCGGGAGATCTGAGCAGTTCTTC; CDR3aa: CSARPSGRSEQFF
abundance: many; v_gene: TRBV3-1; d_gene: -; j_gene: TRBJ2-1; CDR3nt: TGTGCCAGCAGCCAAGCCCTTGGGAGCTACAATGAGCAGTTCTTC; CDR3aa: CASSQALGSYNEQFF
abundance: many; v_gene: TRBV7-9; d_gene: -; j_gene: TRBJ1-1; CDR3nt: TGTGCCAGCAGCTCCGACAGGCGACATCGGGGAGCTTTCTTT; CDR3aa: CASSSDRRHRGAFF
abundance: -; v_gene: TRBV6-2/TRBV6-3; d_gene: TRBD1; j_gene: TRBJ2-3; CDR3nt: TGTGCCAGCAGCCGGACCCGGACAGGGAGTTTTAGTTCCAGGGCCACAGATACGCAGTATTTT; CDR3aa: CASSRTRTGSFSSRATDTQYF
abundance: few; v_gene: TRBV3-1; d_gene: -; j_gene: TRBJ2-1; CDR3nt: TGTGCCAGCAGCCAAGGCCGTCTGCTAGTGAGACGGCAGTTCTTC; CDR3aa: CASSQGRLLVRRQFF
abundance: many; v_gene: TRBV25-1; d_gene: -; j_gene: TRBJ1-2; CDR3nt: TGTGCCAGCAGTGAATATCCCGGGGGGAGATATTATGGCTACACCTTC; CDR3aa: CASSEYPGGRYYGYTF
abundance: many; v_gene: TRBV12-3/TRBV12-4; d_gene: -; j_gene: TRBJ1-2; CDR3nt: TGTGCCAGCAGTTTATCACGGATGAGCACCTTC; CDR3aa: CASSLSRMSTF
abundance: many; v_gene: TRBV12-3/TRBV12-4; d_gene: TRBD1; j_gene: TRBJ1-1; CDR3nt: TGTGCCAGCAGCAAGGGACAGGGGAACACTGAAGCTTTCTTT; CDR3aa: CASSKGQGNTEAFF
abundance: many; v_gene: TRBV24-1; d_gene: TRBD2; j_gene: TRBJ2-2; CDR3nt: TGTGCCACCAGTGATTTGGGGACTAGCGGCACCGGGGAGCTGTTTTTT; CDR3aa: CATSDLGTSGTGELFF
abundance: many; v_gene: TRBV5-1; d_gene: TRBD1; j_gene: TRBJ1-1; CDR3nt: TGCGCCAGCAGGAGGGACAGCCGCGGAACTGAAGCTTTCTTT; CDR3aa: CASRRDSRGTEAFF
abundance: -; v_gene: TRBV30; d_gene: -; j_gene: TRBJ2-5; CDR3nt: TGTGCCTGGAGTGGAGGGGGGACCCAGTACTTC; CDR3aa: CAWSGGGTQYF